A single sample gave rise to the 5 T cell receptor beta chains below, sequenced in a study of blood T cell repertoires in COVID-19. The repertoire was sequenced with immunoSEQ multiplex PCR; TCRdb's copy has only in-frame clones and lacks some. The table includes nearly 50,000 clones, under 90% detected once. Sample: peripheral blood. All receptors come from a woman in her fifties or sixties with acute or convalescent COVID-19.

The chain joins TRBV12-2 to TRBJ1-6. TRBV12-2 is recorded as a pseudogene. This CDR3 comprises 18 residues. The CDR3 DNA reads TGTGCAAGTCGCTCCCAGTGGGCGGGAAGCTCCTATAATTCACCCCTCCACTTT. Residues: CASRSQWAGSSYNSPLHF.

V gene TRBV27 combines with J gene TRBJ1-2, with D possibly being TRBD1 (6 bases). The germline V gene encodes CDR1 MNHEY and CDR2 SMNVEV (reference sequence). Trimming removed 6 bases from V and 8 bases from J, with 16 bases in between. The CDR3 consists of 13 residues. The DNA for the CDR3 is TGTGCCAGCAGGGGGGCAGGGTGGTTAGGCTACACCTTC. This encodes CASRGAGWLGYTF.

The chain uses TRBV7-7 and TRBJ2-1; 7 positions agree with TRBD2. The V and J ends lost 5 bases and 6 bases, in that order; junction bases with no gene match: 4. The CDR3 has 13 residues. Germline CDR1 is SSHAT and CDR2 is FNYEAQ (reference sequence). The CDR3 here is CASSESGANEQFF. In DNA, the CDR3 is TGTGCCAGCAGCGAGAGCGGGGCCAATGAGCAGTTCTTC. The full variable domain, completed using reference TRBV7-7 and TRBJ2-1, is GAGVSQSPRYKVTKRGQDVTLRCDPISSHATLYWYQQALGQGPEFLTYFNYEAQPDKSGLPSDRFSAERPEGSISTLTIQRTEQRDSAMYRCASSESGANEQFFGPGTRLTVL.

This clone appeared a few times. The chain employs TRBV2 and TRBJ2-2; 10 nucleotides line up with TRBD2. V was pared by 5 bases and J by 9 bases, with 18 bases of the junction left unmatched. This CDR3 is 18 amino acids long. Germline V gene lookup returns CDR1 SNHLY and CDR2 FYNNEI. The CDR3 reads CASSWDGLAEGHLWELFF. The CDR3, as DNA: TGTGCCAGCAGTTGGGACGGACTAGCGGAGGGACATTTGTGGGAGCTGTTTTTT.

The J gene is TRBJ1-2, the V gene TRBV10-3, with 9 bases fitting TRBD1. V dropped 3 bases and J dropped 0; count of bases not matched to a gene: 8. The CDR3 is 17 residues long. Germline CDR1 is ENHRY and CDR2 is SYGVKD. CDR3: CAISDWGQGLANYGYTF. In nucleotides, the CDR3 is TGTGCCATCAGTGATTGGGGACAGGGATTAGCTAACTATGGCTACACCTTC.